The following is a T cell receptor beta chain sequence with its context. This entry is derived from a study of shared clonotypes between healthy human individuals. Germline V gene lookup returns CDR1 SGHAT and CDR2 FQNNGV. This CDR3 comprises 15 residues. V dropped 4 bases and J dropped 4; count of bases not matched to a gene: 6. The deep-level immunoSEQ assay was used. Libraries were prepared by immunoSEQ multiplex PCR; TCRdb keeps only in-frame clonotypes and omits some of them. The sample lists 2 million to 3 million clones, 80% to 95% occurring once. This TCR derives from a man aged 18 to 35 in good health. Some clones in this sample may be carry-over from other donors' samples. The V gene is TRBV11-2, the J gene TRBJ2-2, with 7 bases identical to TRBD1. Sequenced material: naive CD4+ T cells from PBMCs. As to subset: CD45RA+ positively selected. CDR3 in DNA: TGTGCCAGCAGCTCCTTGGGACAGCTCACCGGGGAGCTGTTTTTT. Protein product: CASSSLGQLTGELFF.